Sequencing of this T cell receptor (beta chain) was carried out in a study of T cells in Graves' hyperthyroidism and ophthalmopathy. Across the whole study: Peripheral blood was acquired at first diagnosis, ahead of any therapy whatsoever.

Ten or more counts support this clonotype. The target antigen is unknown. Broader study findings: From stable hyperthyroidism, ophthalmopathy was separated by a 13 V-J model. Model output signaled ophthalmopathy a median roughly six months ahead of onset.

CDR1 SNHLY and CDR2 FYNNEI come from the germline V gene. V gave up 9 bases and J gave up 9 bases; unmatched junction bases: 9. The CDR3 sequence is 13 residues long. RNA transcripts were the template for amplifying TCR beta CDR3 regions. Initially, a first-round RT-PCR of the TCR CDR3 employed the HTBI primer set. TCRdb called the multiplex PCR reads again in MiXCR, with one record for every CDR3 protein. The table has fewer than 550,000 distinct CDR3 sequences, more than 15% seen once. The chain joins TRBV2 to TRBJ2-1; 9 nucleotides align to TRBD2. The specimen was blood. The sequence was collected from a woman in her late teens or twenties with Graves' hyperthyroidism. The CDR3 DNA reads as TGTGCCAGTCTCGCGGGGGGGCCGGGTGAGCAGTTCTTC. Protein: CASLAGGPGEQFF.